These 23 T cell receptor beta chains share one sample of origin, sequenced in a study of cytomegalovirus exposure and HLA in healthy donors. The study ran its PCR with 60 Vbeta and 13 Jbeta primers. Using immunoSEQ multiplex PCR, the repertoire was profiled, and TCRdb retains in-frame clones only, with some absent. The sample lists fewer than 200,000 clones, about 90% occurring once. The specimen was PBMCs. These receptors were collected from a girl under three years old in good health and CMV-seronegative.

V usage is TRBV4-1 and J usage is TRBJ1-4, with TRBD1 matching over 8 bases. V lost 2 bases, J lost 4 bases, and 3 bases stayed unmatched. This CDR3 spans 15 amino acids. The germline V gene encodes CDR1 MGHRA and CDR2 YSYEKL. CDR3 DNA: TGCGCCAGCAGCCAAACCGGGACAGGTAATGAAAAACTGTTTTTT. Translating it yields CASSQTGTGNEKLFF.

The V gene is TRBV9, the J gene TRBJ2-7; 7 bases fit TRBD2. The CDR3 sequence is 15 residues long. In germline, CDR1 is SGDLS, CDR2 YYNGEE. After removal of 0 bases from V and 3 bases from J, the junction contained 6 bases not matched to a gene. Here the CDR3 reads CASSVEAGVSYEQYF. In DNA, the CDR3 is TGTGCCAGCAGCGTAGAGGCGGGAGTAAGCTACGAGCAGTACTTC.

This chain uses TRBV6-7 with TRBJ2-5; 8 nucleotides agree with TRBD1. The J call is in doubt because the DNA end fits TRBJ2-7 better. TRBV6-7 is assigned to the ORF class and has an uncertain function. The CDR3 loop spans 14 amino acids. The CDR3 here is CASPGQGLSYEQYF. In DNA, the CDR3 is TGTGCCAGCCCCGGACAGGGACTCTCCTACGAGCAGTACTTC.

This rearrangement joins TRBV7-2 to TRBJ2-5; 11 bases match TRBD2. The CDR3 covers 13 residues. After removal of 1 base from V and 13 bases from J, the junction contained 5 bases not matched to a gene. CDR1 and CDR2 from the germline V gene are SGHTA and FQGNSA. The CDR3 bases are TGTGCCAGCAGCTTAGGTCGACTAGCGGGATTGTACTTC. Residues: CASSLGRLAGLYF.

The V and J genes are TRBV27 and TRBJ2-7; no clear D. From germline, CDR1 is MNHEY and CDR2 SMNVEV (reference sequence). The V and J ends lost 5 bases and 0 bases respectively, with 8 bases between them. CDR3 length: 13 residues. CDR3 region: CASSTPDSYEQYF. CDR3 nucleotide sequence: TGTGCCAGCAGTACCCCAGACTCCTACGAGCAGTACTTC.

The rearrangement links TRBV27 to TRBJ2-3; 11 bases are shared with TRBD2. V dropped 6 bases and J dropped 0; count of bases not matched to a gene: 14. This CDR3 has 19 amino acids. Germline V gives CDR1 MNHEY, CDR2 SMNVEV (reference sequence). CDR3 in DNA: TGTGCCAGCAGCCCTCCAACTAGCGGGAGATGGTTTAGCACAGATACGCAGTATTTT. The encoded protein is CASSPPTSGRWFSTDTQYF.

The chain recombines TRBV9 with TRBJ2-3; TRBD2 matches 10 bases. This CDR3 has 18 residues. CDR1 SGDLS and CDR2 YYNGEE come from the germline V gene. The V and J ends lost 4 bases and 3 bases, in that order; junction bases with no gene match: 14. CDR3 in amino acids: CASSFSAGSGRLTDTQYF. The CDR3 DNA reads TGTGCCAGCAGCTTCTCTGCTGGTAGCGGGAGGCTGACAGATACGCAGTATTTT.

The rearrangement joins TRBV19 to TRBJ1-5; D is perhaps TRBD1 (6 bases). Deletions cut 11 bases from V and 0 bases from J, with 23 bases between. This CDR3 is 17 amino acids long. Germline CDR1 is LNHDA and CDR2 is SQIVND (reference sequence). CDR3 coding DNA: TGTGCCGTTCGCGAAGCAGGGGAGGGTCATAGCAATCAGCCCCAGCATTTT. This gives the protein CAVREAGEGHSNQPQHF.

The CDR3 bases are TGTGCCAGCAGTAAAACGCAGGGGGCCTATGGCTACACCTTC. Translation: CASSKTQGAYGYTF. V gene TRBV6-5 combines with J gene TRBJ1-2; TRBD1 agrees at 8 bases. Germline trimming cut 5 bases from V and 4 bases from J; bases unmatched to any gene: 6. Germline loops: CDR1 MNHEY, CDR2 SVGAGI. The CDR3 spans 14 residues.

This clone was picked up a small number of times. This chain links TRBV27 with TRBJ1-6; D gene ambiguous. The germline V and J ends were trimmed by 2 bases and 7 bases, with 6 bases remaining between them. The CDR3 length is 13 residues. Germline lookup yields CDR1 MNHEY and CDR2 SMNVEV (reference sequence). The CDR3 DNA is TGTGCCAGCAGTTTAATCGGGAATTCACCCCTCCACTTT. It specifies CASSLIGNSPLHF.

This clone was recorded once. The CDR3 here is CASRDRAGGTEAFF. In nucleotides, the CDR3 is TGTGCCAGCAGAGACAGGGCGGGGGGCACTGAAGCTTTCTTT. The chain joins TRBV5-8 to TRBJ1-1; 7 bases map to TRBD1. Germline CDR1 and CDR2: SGHTS and YDEGEE. CDR3 size: 14 residues. Losses at the gene ends were 5 bases for V and 4 bases for J; bases not matched to a gene: 8. The complete variable domain, with remaining parts taken from reference TRBV5-8 and TRBJ1-1, reads EAGVTQSPTHLIKTRGQQATLRCSPISGHTSVYWYQQALGLGLQFLLWYDEGEERNRGNFPPRFSGRQFPNYSSELNVNALELEDSALYLCASRDRAGGTEAFFGQGTRLTVV.

The rearrangement joins TRBV6-5 to TRBJ1-2; TRBD1 agrees at 7 bases. The germline gives CDR1 MNHEY, CDR2 SVGAGI. The CDR3 covers 15 residues. Trimming took 6 bases from V and 2 from J; bases not matched to a gene: 9. The CDR3 is CASRRMTGQNYGYTF. The CDR3, as DNA: TGTGCCAGCAGAAGGATGACAGGGCAAAACTATGGCTACACCTTC.

The chain couples TRBV14 to TRBJ2-3; maybe TRBD2 (5 bases). V was clipped by 8 bases and J by 4 bases, with 19 bases between them. Germline lookup yields CDR1 SGHDN and CDR2 FVKESK. The CDR3 extends over 15 amino acids. The CDR3, as DNA: TGTGCCAGCTCCCCGACTACAAAGGACCCAGATACGCAGTATTTT. This gives the protein CASSPTTKDPDTQYF.

The V and J genes are TRBV9 and TRBJ2-3, with 8 bases matching TRBD1. This CDR3 is built from 15 residues. The germline CDR1 and CDR2 sequences are SGDLS and YYNGEE. V shed 5 bases, J shed 0 bases, and the junction held 5 bases outside the gene matches. The CDR3 nucleotides read TGTGCCAGCAGTGCCGACAGGGGCAGCACAGATACGCAGTATTTT. Protein: CASSADRGSTDTQYF. The entire variable domain, with the rest obtained from reference TRBV9 and TRBJ2-3, is as follows: DSGVTQTPKHLITATGQRVTLRCSPRSGDLSVYWYQQSLDQGLQFLIQYYNGEERAKGNILERFSAQQFPDLHSELNLSSLELGDSALYFCASSADRGSTDTQYFGPGTRLTVL.

The chain employs TRBV7-9 and TRBJ2-7; D call uncertain. The CDR3 contains 13 residues. Trimming took 5 bases from V and 2 from J, leaving 10 bases between them. Germline V gene sequence: CDR1 SEHNR, CDR2 FQNEAQ (reference sequence). DNA of the CDR3: TGTGCCAGCAGCAACGGCAGGACCTACGAGCAGTACTTC. Its protein product is CASSNGRTYEQYF.

This chain joins TRBV7-2 and TRBJ2-3; 8 bases fit TRBD1. The CDR3 totals 15 residues. V gave up 5 bases and J gave up 2 bases; unmatched junction bases: 6. Per germline, CDR1 SGHTA and CDR2 FQGNSA. This CDR3 is CASSVNRGFTDTQYF. CDR3 sequence (DNA): TGTGCCAGCAGCGTTAACAGGGGGTTCACAGATACGCAGTATTTT.

Only one count was recorded for this clone. J is TRBJ2-5 and V is TRBV5-4; a weak D match, TRBD2 (6 bases). Germline V CDR1 and CDR2: SGHNT, YYREEE (reference sequence). V was trimmed by 5 bases and J by 5 bases, leaving 7 bases between them. This CDR3 is 11 amino acids long. In nucleotides, the CDR3 is TGTGCCAGCAGTGGAGGGGAGACCCAGTACTTC. It is translated as CASSGGETQYF.

The chain has TRBV27 and TRBJ2-5; 10 bases match TRBD1. Germline CDR1 reads MNHEY; CDR2 reads SMNVEV (reference sequence). This CDR3 contains 14 residues. Trimming took 6 bases from V and 5 from J; bases not matched to a gene: 6. CDR3 sequence: CASSVTGGQETQYF. DNA for the CDR3: TGTGCCAGCAGCGTGACAGGGGGCCAGGAGACCCAGTACTTC.

This chain uses TRBV7-4 with TRBJ1-1; 7 nucleotides match TRBD1. This CDR3 has 18 amino acids. Germline trimming cut 6 bases from V and 5 bases from J; bases unmatched to any gene: 21. Germline values: CDR1 SGHVT, CDR2 SQSDAQ. The CDR3 spells CASRSAVPQGRRDTEAFF. The CDR3 DNA reads as TGTGCCAGCAGATCCGCAGTTCCACAGGGGCGAAGGGATACTGAAGCTTTCTTT.

V and J are TRBV18 and TRBJ2-1; tentative D call: TRBD2 (6 bases). Germline V gene data show CDR1 as KGHSH and CDR2 as LQKENI. The CDR3 has 15 amino acids. Deletions cut 6 bases from V and 1 base from J, with 13 bases between. Here the CDR3 DNA reads TGTGCCAGCTCGCCGGGAGATGAATCCTACAATGAGCAGTTCTTC. The encoded protein is CASSPGDESYNEQFF.

The V gene is TRBV7-3, the J gene TRBJ1-1; D perhaps matches TRBD1 (6 bases). V dropped 5 bases and J dropped 1 base, with 8 bases sitting between them. Germline V gives CDR1 SGHTA, CDR2 FQGTGA. The CDR3 contains 13 residues. The CDR3 sequence: CASSPGQNTEAFF. Here the CDR3 DNA reads TGTGCCAGCAGCCCGGGACAGAACACTGAAGCTTTCTTT.

A note on this clone: The same CDR3 arises from other DNA sequences in this sample as well. The chain has TRBV18 and TRBJ2-3; 7 bases are a match to TRBD1. The CDR3 consists of 14 residues. The J segment lost 4 bases and the V segment lost 2 bases, leaving 3 bases of the junction unmatched. The germline V gene has CDR1 KGHSH and CDR2 LQKENI. This chain's CDR3 is CASSPNRGADTQYF. For the CDR3, the DNA is TGTGCCAGCTCACCAAACAGGGGTGCAGATACGCAGTATTTT.

The V and J genes are TRBV7-9 and TRBJ1-1, with TRBD1 matching over 12 bases. The V gene's germline CDR1 is SEHNR and CDR2 FQNEAQ (reference sequence). Losses at the gene ends were 4 bases for V and 3 bases for J; bases not matched to a gene: 3. The CDR3 is made up of 15 amino acids. The CDR3 nucleotides are TGTGCCAGCAGCTACCGGGACAGGGGGCACACTGAAGCTTTCTTT. Translated: CASSYRDRGHTEAFF. Full variable domain (rest looked up from reference TRBV7-9 and TRBJ1-1): DTGVSQNPRHKITKRGQNVTFRCDPISEHNRLYWYRQTLGQGPEFLTYFQNEAQLEKSRLLSDRFSAERPKGSFSTLEIQRTEQGDSAMYLCASSYRDRGHTEAFFGQGTRLTVV.